This TCR beta chain was identified during a study of cytomegalovirus exposure and HLA in healthy donors. As for the study in general: Among 150 million to 200 million T cells, an earlier analysis found 90 million to 130 million unique TCR beta sequences. Study-wide findings and caveats: Fewer N-insertions (relative to the approximately 700-donor mean) were reportedly seen in an Asian-associated ancestry cluster in a later analysis.

Primers included in the PCR were 60 Vbeta and 13 Jbeta primers. Produced via immunoSEQ multiplex PCR; TCRdb's table is partial and in-frame only. The table records 150,000 to 200,000 clones, 70% to 80% of them present only once. Nominal health characterized the donors when sampled, though unrecorded immune exposures were likely. As for this clone: The antigen is not known.

Source material: PBMCs. This sequence originates from a woman aged 40 to 50 in good health and CMV-seronegative.

This CDR3 is CSVEGDSRETQYF. CDR3 nucleotide sequence: TGCAGCGTTGAGGGAGATTCAAGGGAGACCCAGTACTTC. This rearrangement joins TRBV29-1 to TRBJ2-5; D might be TRBD2 (5 bases). From germline, CDR1 is SQVTM and CDR2 ANQGSEA. CDR3 length: 13 residues. V was pared by 3 bases and J by 5 bases, with 13 bases between.